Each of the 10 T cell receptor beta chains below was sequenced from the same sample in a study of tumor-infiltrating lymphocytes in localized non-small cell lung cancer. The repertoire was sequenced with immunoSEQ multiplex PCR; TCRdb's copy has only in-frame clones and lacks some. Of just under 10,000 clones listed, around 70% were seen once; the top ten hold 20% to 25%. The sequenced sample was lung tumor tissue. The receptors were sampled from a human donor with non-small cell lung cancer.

The CDR3 DNA reads as TGCGCCAGCTGGACAGGGTTGGACACTGAAGCTTTCTTT. This gives the protein CASWTGLDTEAFF. This chain connects TRBV5-1 to TRBJ1-1; 8 bases align to TRBD1. Germline V gene data show CDR1 as SGHRS and CDR2 as YFSETQ. V was clipped by 7 bases and J by 3 bases; unmatched bases: 5. This CDR3 is built from 13 residues.

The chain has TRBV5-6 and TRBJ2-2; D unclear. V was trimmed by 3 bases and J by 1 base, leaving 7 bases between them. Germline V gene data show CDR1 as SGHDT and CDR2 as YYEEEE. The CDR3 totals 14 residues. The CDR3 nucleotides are TGTGCCAGCAGCTCAGACATGAACACCGGGGAGCTGTTTTTT. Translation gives CASSSDMNTGELFF.

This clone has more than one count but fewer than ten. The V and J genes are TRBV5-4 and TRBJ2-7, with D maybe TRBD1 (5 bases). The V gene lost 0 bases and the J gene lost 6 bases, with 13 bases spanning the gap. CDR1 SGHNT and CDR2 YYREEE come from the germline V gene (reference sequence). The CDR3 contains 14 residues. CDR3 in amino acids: CASSLDSRVGEQYF. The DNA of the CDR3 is TGTGCCAGCAGCTTGGATAGCAGGGTGGGCGAGCAGTACTTC.

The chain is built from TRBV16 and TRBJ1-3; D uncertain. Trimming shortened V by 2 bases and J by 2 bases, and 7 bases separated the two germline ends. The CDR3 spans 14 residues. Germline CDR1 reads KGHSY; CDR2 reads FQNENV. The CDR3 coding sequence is TGTGCCAGCAGCCAAGGGATAGCTGGAAACACCATATATTTT. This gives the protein CASSQGIAGNTIYF.

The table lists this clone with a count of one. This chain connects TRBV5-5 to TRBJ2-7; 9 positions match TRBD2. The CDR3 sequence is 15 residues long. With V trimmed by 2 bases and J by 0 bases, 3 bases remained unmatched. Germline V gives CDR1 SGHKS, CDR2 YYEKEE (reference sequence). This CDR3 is CASSLAGGLSYEQYF. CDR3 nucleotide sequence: TGTGCCAGCAGCTTAGCGGGGGGCCTCTCCTACGAGCAGTACTTC.

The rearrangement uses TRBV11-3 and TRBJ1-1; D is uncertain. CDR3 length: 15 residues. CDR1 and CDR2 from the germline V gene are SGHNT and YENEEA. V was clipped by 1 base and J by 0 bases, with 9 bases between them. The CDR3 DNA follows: TGTGCCAGCAGCTTAGGGGTATACATGAACACTGAAGCTTTCTTT. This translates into CASSLGVYMNTEAFF.

The CDR3 here is CAWSGGQGVEGYTF. As DNA, the CDR3 is TGTGCCTGGAGTGGGGGACAGGGGGTAGAGGGCTACACCTTC. The rearrangement links TRBV30 to TRBJ1-2, with 11 bases identical to TRBD1. This CDR3 spans 14 amino acids. With V trimmed by 1 base and J by 8 bases, 6 bases remained unmatched. The V gene's germline CDR1 is GTSNPN and CDR2 SVGIG (reference sequence).

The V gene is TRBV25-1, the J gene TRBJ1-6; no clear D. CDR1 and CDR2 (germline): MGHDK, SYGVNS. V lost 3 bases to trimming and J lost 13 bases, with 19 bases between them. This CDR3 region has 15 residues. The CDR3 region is CASSESSLALIPLHF. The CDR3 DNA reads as TGTGCCAGCAGTGAGAGTAGTTTGGCGCTCATTCCCCTCCACTTT.

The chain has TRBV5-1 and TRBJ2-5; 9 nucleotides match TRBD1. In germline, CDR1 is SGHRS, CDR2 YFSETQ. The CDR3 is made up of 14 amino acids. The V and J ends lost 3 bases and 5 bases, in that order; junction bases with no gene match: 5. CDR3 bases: TGCGCCAGCAGCTACTGGACAGGGGCGGAGACCCAGTACTTC. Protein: CASSYWTGAETQYF.

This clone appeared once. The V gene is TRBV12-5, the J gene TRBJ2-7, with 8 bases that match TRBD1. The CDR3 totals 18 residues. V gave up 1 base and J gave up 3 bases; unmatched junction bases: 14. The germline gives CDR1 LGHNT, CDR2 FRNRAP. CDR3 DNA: TGTGCTAGTGGTTTGGCCCGCCTCACAGGGGGGATACGCTACGAGCAGTACTTC. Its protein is CASGLARLTGGIRYEQYF.